Listed below are T cell receptor beta chains from one sample, sequenced in a study of CD8+CD57+ T cells in acquired aplastic anemia. TCRdb called the reads again in MiXCR, with one record for every CDR3 protein. Of just over 400,000 distinct CDR3 sequences listed, under 80% are singletons. The material sequenced was sorted CD4+, CD8+, or CD8+CD57+ T cells (not recorded which) from PBMCs. These TCRs come from a human donor in good health, serving as a control. Both conserved end residues are part of each CDR3. D genes are given only for firm matches. Some rows have no size entry. The others give once, few or many, or a class for an expanded clone.

j_gene: TRBJ2-1
d_gene: TRBD2
v_gene: TRBV7-2
abundance: NA
CDR3nt: TGTGCCAGCAGGACCTCGGGGGGGAATTCGAATGAGCAGTTCTTC
CDR3aa: CASRTSGGNSNEQFF

j_gene: TRBJ2-3
d_gene: NA
v_gene: TRBV5-6
abundance: many
CDR3nt: TGTGCCAGCAGCCCGGAACCAACAGATACTAGCACAGATACGCAGTATTTT
CDR3aa: CASSPEPTDTSTDTQYF

j_gene: TRBJ2-1
d_gene: TRBD2
v_gene: TRBV4-2
abundance: many
CDR3nt: TGTGCCAGCAGCAGACTAGCGGGGGAGTACAATGAGCAGTTCTTC
CDR3aa: CASSRLAGEYNEQFF

j_gene: TRBJ2-1
d_gene: NA
v_gene: TRBV19
abundance: NA
CDR3nt: TGTGCCAGTAGTATAGTTCGGGGGGCGGTCACTCAGTATTTTTTC
CDR3aa: CASSIVRGAVTQYFF

j_gene: TRBJ1-2
d_gene: NA
v_gene: TRBV19
abundance: NA
CDR3nt: TGTGCCAGTAGCACGACAAGGACGGGAGGCTACACCTTC
CDR3aa: CASSTTRTGGYTF

j_gene: TRBJ2-6
d_gene: TRBD1
v_gene: TRBV15
abundance: once
CDR3nt: TGTGCCACCAGCAGAGGGACAGGGGGTTACGTCCTGACTTTC
CDR3aa: CATSRGTGGYVLTF

j_gene: TRBJ2-5
d_gene: NA
v_gene: TRBV7-2
abundance: once
CDR3nt: TGTGCCAGCAGCTTCACTAGGACCGCCCAGTACTTC
CDR3aa: CASSFTRTAQYF

j_gene: TRBJ2-3
d_gene: TRBD2
v_gene: TRBV10-3
abundance: NA
CDR3nt: TGTGCCATCAGTGGTCGGCTAGCGGGGGAGGATACGCAGTATTTT
CDR3aa: CAISGRLAGEDTQYF

j_gene: TRBJ2-7
d_gene: NA
v_gene: TRBV2
abundance: few
CDR3nt: TGTGCCAGCAGTTACTCCCAGGGGTACGAGCAGTACTTC
CDR3aa: CASSYSQGYEQYF

j_gene: TRBJ2-7
d_gene: TRBD1
v_gene: TRBV20-1
abundance: many
CDR3nt: TGCAGTGCTAGAGCCCTCCAGGGGGCCATTCGTCACGAGCAGTACTTC
CDR3aa: CSARALQGAIRHEQYF

j_gene: TRBJ2-3
d_gene: NA
v_gene: TRBV9
abundance: NA
CDR3nt: TGTGCCAGCAGCGTAGAACAGGGCCAAGATACCCAGTATTTT
CDR3aa: CASSVEQGQDTQYF

j_gene: TRBJ2-7
d_gene: NA
v_gene: TRBV11-2
abundance: NA
CDR3nt: TGTGCCAGCAGCTCCACCTCACAAGACGAGCAGTACTTC
CDR3aa: CASSSTSQDEQYF

j_gene: TRBJ2-6
d_gene: NA
v_gene: TRBV20-1
abundance: NA
CDR3nt: TGCAGTGCTAAACAAGGAGGGAGCTCCGTCCTGACTTTC
CDR3aa: CSAKQGGSSVLTF

j_gene: TRBJ2-3
d_gene: NA
v_gene: TRBV2
abundance: NA
CDR3nt: TGTGCCAGCAGACATCCAGGGTGGGTGGGAGATATGCAGTATTTT
CDR3aa: CASRHPGWVGDMQYF

j_gene: TRBJ2-5
d_gene: TRBD1
v_gene: TRBV7-2
abundance: NA
CDR3nt: TGTGCCAGCAGCCCCGACAGGGTATTCGAGGAGACCCAGTACTTC
CDR3aa: CASSPDRVFEETQYF

j_gene: TRBJ2-5
d_gene: NA
v_gene: TRBV6-1
abundance: many
CDR3nt: TGTGCCAGCAGCGATTATATACAGGGGGGGTATTCGGAGACCCAGTACTTC
CDR3aa: CASSDYIQGGYSETQYF

j_gene: TRBJ2-7
d_gene: NA
v_gene: TRBV6-5
abundance: many
CDR3nt: TGTGCCAGCAGTCCCGCCGGCAGGGGCATATCCTACGAGCAGTACTTC
CDR3aa: CASSPAGRGISYEQYF

j_gene: TRBJ2-1
d_gene: TRBD2
v_gene: TRBV7-2
abundance: few
CDR3nt: TGTGCCAGCAGCAAAACTAGCGGGGGGGCCTTTGAGCAGTCCTTC
CDR3aa: CASSKTSGGAFEQSF

j_gene: TRBJ1-5
d_gene: NA
v_gene: TRBV12-5
abundance: many
CDR3nt: TGTGCTAGTGGTTTGGGGGGCCGGCAGCCCCAGCATTTT
CDR3aa: CASGLGGRQPQHF

j_gene: TRBJ2-3
d_gene: NA
v_gene: TRBV9
abundance: NA
CDR3nt: TGTGCCAGCAGCCCCGGACGGGAAAGGGACGGGCCGCAGTATTTT
CDR3aa: CASSPGRERDGPQYF

j_gene: TRBJ2-1
d_gene: TRBD2
v_gene: TRBV7-9
abundance: NA
CDR3nt: TGTGCCAGCAGCCAAGGACTAGTGGTGTTCTTC
CDR3aa: CASSQGLVVFF

j_gene: TRBJ1-2
d_gene: NA
v_gene: TRBV7-2
abundance: once
CDR3nt: TGTGCCAGCAGGTTAGGGGCGGGGTACAGCTCCTACGAGACCTTC
CDR3aa: CASRLGAGYSSYETF

j_gene: TRBJ1-6
d_gene: NA
v_gene: TRBV7-7
abundance: NA
CDR3nt: TGTGCCAGCAGCGTAGCAGGCGACACCGGGGCGCCCCTCCACTTT
CDR3aa: CASSVAGDTGAPLHF

j_gene: TRBJ1-5
d_gene: NA
v_gene: TRBV19
abundance: NA
CDR3nt: TGTGCCAGTAGTATCGTAGTGGGTCAGCCCCAGCATTTT
CDR3aa: CASSIVVGQPQHF

j_gene: TRBJ2-2
d_gene: NA
v_gene: TRBV5-1
abundance: many
CDR3nt: TGCGCCAGCAGCTTGGAGTTACAAAACACCGGGGAGCTGTTTTTT
CDR3aa: CASSLELQNTGELFF

j_gene: TRBJ2-7
d_gene: TRBD2
v_gene: TRBV2
abundance: NA
CDR3nt: TGTGCCAGCAGTGTAGCGGGGGGCGAGCAGTACTTC
CDR3aa: CASSVAGGEQYF

j_gene: TRBJ1-2
d_gene: NA
v_gene: TRBV7-8
abundance: NA
CDR3nt: TGTGCCAGCAGCTTAGCGCCAGCTAACTATGGCTACACCTTC
CDR3aa: CASSLAPANYGYTF

j_gene: TRBJ2-2
d_gene: TRBD1
v_gene: TRBV9
abundance: many
CDR3nt: TGTGCCAGCAGCGTAGGGACAGGGAAGGACGGGGAGCTGTTTTTT
CDR3aa: CASSVGTGKDGELFF

j_gene: TRBJ2-7
d_gene: NA
v_gene: TRBV7-3
abundance: many
CDR3nt: TGTGCCAGCAGCTTAGACTCCGGGGGATCAAACGAGCAGTACTTC
CDR3aa: CASSLDSGGSNEQYF

j_gene: TRBJ2-7
d_gene: NA
v_gene: TRBV20-1
abundance: once
CDR3nt: TGCAGTGCTAGGGACTTCGAGGGCAGGGGAGGCGAGCAGTACTTC
CDR3aa: CSARDFEGRGGEQYF

j_gene: TRBJ1-2
d_gene: NA
v_gene: TRBV19
abundance: NA
CDR3nt: TGTGCCAGTAGTGTAGTTGGTAGGGTCTACACCTTC
CDR3aa: CASSVVGRVYTF

j_gene: TRBJ1-5
d_gene: NA
v_gene: TRBV7-2
abundance: NA
CDR3nt: TGTGCCAGCCACTTGCAGGGCAGGGGAGAGACCCAGTACTTT
CDR3aa: CASHLQGRGETQYF

j_gene: TRBJ1-4
d_gene: NA
v_gene: TRBV7-3
abundance: NA
CDR3nt: TGTGCCACCAGCAGAGGGGCGGCAGGGTCTAATGAAAAACTGTTTTTT
CDR3aa: CATSRGAAGSNEKLFF

j_gene: TRBJ2-3
d_gene: NA
v_gene: TRBV5-8
abundance: NA
CDR3nt: TGTGCCAGCAGCCCCCGAGGGGGACGTAGCACAGATACGCAGTATTTT
CDR3aa: CASSPRGGRSTDTQYF

j_gene: TRBJ2-1
d_gene: TRBD1
v_gene: TRBV12-3/TRBV12-4
abundance: many
CDR3nt: TGTGCCAGCAGTTTCGAGTCCGGACAGGGATTTCGGGAGCAGTTCTTC
CDR3aa: CASSFESGQGFREQFF

j_gene: TRBJ1-2
d_gene: TRBD1
v_gene: TRBV4-3
abundance: few
CDR3nt: TGCGCCAGCAGTGATACACAGGACAGGTTAGCCGAAACTAACTATGGCTACACCTTC
CDR3aa: CASSDTQDRLAETNYGYTF

j_gene: TRBJ1-2
d_gene: NA
v_gene: TRBV6-5
abundance: once
CDR3nt: TGTGCCAGCATTTTAGCGAGTGGGGCAGCTCAACTAGGTGGCTACACCTTC
CDR3aa: CASILASGAAQLGGYTF

j_gene: TRBJ1-3
d_gene: NA
v_gene: TRBV7-3
abundance: NA
CDR3nt: TGTGCCAGCAGCCAGCTCTCGGGAAAAACCATATATTTT
CDR3aa: CASSQLSGKTIYF

j_gene: TRBJ1-5
d_gene: NA
v_gene: TRBV5-8
abundance: many
CDR3nt: TGTGCCAGCAGCTTGGCCCCAGGGGAGGGTCAGCCCCAGCATTTT
CDR3aa: CASSLAPGEGQPQHF

j_gene: TRBJ1-2
d_gene: TRBD1
v_gene: TRBV9
abundance: many
CDR3nt: TGTGCCAGCAGCCCCCAGACAGGGGGCTCCCTAGGCTACACCTTC
CDR3aa: CASSPQTGGSLGYTF

j_gene: TRBJ2-4
d_gene: TRBD2
v_gene: TRBV11-2
abundance: few
CDR3nt: TGTGCCAGCAGCTTGAAGGGCAGCGGGGGGGACAAAAACATTCAGTACTTC
CDR3aa: CASSLKGSGGDKNIQYF

j_gene: TRBJ1-1
d_gene: NA
v_gene: TRBV15
abundance: NA
CDR3nt: TGTGCCACCAGCAGATCATCCGGGTTAGCTTTCTTT
CDR3aa: CATSRSSGLAFF

j_gene: TRBJ2-5
d_gene: NA
v_gene: TRBV20-1
abundance: NA
CDR3nt: TGCAGTGCTAGAGGGACGGACGGGCGGGGACCCCAAGAGACCCAGTACTTC
CDR3aa: CSARGTDGRGPQETQYF

j_gene: TRBJ1-2
d_gene: NA
v_gene: TRBV7-3
abundance: once
CDR3nt: TGTGCCAGCAGCGTTACAAGTTATTATGGCTACACCTTC
CDR3aa: CASSVTSYYGYTF

j_gene: TRBJ1-1
d_gene: NA
v_gene: TRBV12-3/TRBV12-4
abundance: many
CDR3nt: TGTGCCAGCAGTTTAGCTGTGGGGCGGACTGAAGCTTTCTTT
CDR3aa: CASSLAVGRTEAFF